This is a list of T cell receptor beta chains from one sample in a study of type 1 regulatory T cells. One entry per CDR3 protein results from TCRdb running MiXCR on the reads. The table has tens of thousands of distinct CDR3 sequences, more than 20% seen once. These TCRs' antigens remain unknown. Sequencing used cultured type 1 regulatory T (Tr1) cells, either the whole culture or a sorted fraction (not recorded which). The receptors were sampled from a human donor in good health. Each CDR3 is given with its conserved first and last residue. A D gene is named only where the DNA matches it firmly. Where a row states a size, it is once, few, many or the class of an expanded clone; other rows omit it.

clone size	V gene	CDR3 length	D gene	J gene	CDR3 protein	CDR3 DNA
few	TRBV18	11	-	TRBJ1-1	CASSGSTEAFF	TGTGCCAGCTCAGGATCTACAGAAGCTTTCTTT
few	TRBV28	13	-	TRBJ2-7	CASSSGALDEQYF	TGTGCCAGCAGTTCGGGGGCCCTGGACGAGCAGTACTTC
few	TRBV5-1	14	-	TRBJ2-2	CASTPKTNTGELFF	TGCGCCAGCACCCCTAAGACGAACACCGGGGAGCTGTTTTTT
-	TRBV24-1	15	TRBD1	TRBJ2-5	CATSAGQGFQETQYF	TGTGCCACCAGTGCGGGACAGGGGTTTCAGGAGACCCAGTACTTC
-	TRBV12-3/TRBV12-4	14	-	TRBJ2-7	CASSLRRVSYEQYF	TGTGCCAGCAGTTTACGCAGAGTTTCCTACGAGCAGTACTTC
few	TRBV6-6	15	-	TRBJ2-7	CASSFALRSSYEQYF	TGTGCCAGCAGTTTCGCCCTCCGGAGCTCCTACGAGCAGTACTTC
few	TRBV7-8	13	TRBD1	TRBJ1-1	CASAKQGYTEAFF	TGTGCCAGCGCGAAACAGGGGTACACTGAAGCTTTCTTT
few	TRBV7-2	14	TRBD2	TRBJ2-3	CASSLGLVTDTQYF	TGTGCCAGCAGCTTGGGACTAGTGACTGATACGCAGTATTTT
few	TRBV14	18	TRBD2	TRBJ2-1	CASSSPIAGGEVYNEQFF	TGTGCCAGCAGCTCTCCCATAGCGGGAGGGGAGGTGTACAATGAGCAGTTCTTC
few	TRBV27	15	-	TRBJ1-2	CASSLYPGPQYGYTF	TGTGCCAGCAGTTTATACCCAGGGCCGCAGTATGGCTACACCTTC
few	TRBV7-9	15	-	TRBJ1-5	CASSLAGNTNQPQHF	TGTGCCAGCAGCTTAGCGGGGAACACTAATCAGCCCCAGCATTTT
few	TRBV6-6	15	TRBD1	TRBJ1-4	CASSGRGPTNEKLFF	TGTGCCAGCAGTGGGAGGGGGCCAACTAATGAAAAACTGTTTTTT
few	TRBV5-1	14	TRBD1	TRBJ2-3	CASSPGQHTDTQYF	TGCGCCAGCAGCCCGGGACAGCACACAGATACGCAGTATTTT
-	TRBV2	12	-	TRBJ1-2	CASNAGDYGYTF	TGTGCCAGCAATGCAGGGGACTATGGCTACACCTTC
-	TRBV20-1	14	TRBD1	TRBJ1-1	CSARSWTGDTEAFF	TGCAGTGCTAGGAGTTGGACAGGGGACACTGAAGCTTTCTTT
-	TRBV19	13	-	TRBJ1-1	CASIGRQNTEAFF	TGTGCCAGTATTGGGCGGCAGAACACTGAAGCTTTCTTT
-	TRBV15	20	TRBD2	TRBJ2-7	CATSRVPQTEKLAGGSEQYF	TGTGCCACCAGCAGAGTGCCCCAAACAGAAAAACTAGCGGGAGGCTCTGAGCAGTACTTC
few	TRBV6-6	15	-	TRBJ2-7	CASSSPGHTSYEQYF	TGTGCCAGCAGTTCACCTGGACACACCTCCTACGAGCAGTACTTC
few	TRBV30	12	-	TRBJ1-2	CAWSVGVYGYTF	TGTGCCTGGAGTGTCGGCGTTTATGGCTACACCTTC
-	TRBV10-3	13	-	TRBJ1-1	CAITKASGVEAFF	TGTGCCATCACCAAGGCGTCAGGGGTGGAAGCTTTCTTT
many	TRBV12-3/TRBV12-4	14	-	TRBJ1-1	CASTHRRMNTEAFF	TGTGCCAGCACCCATCGCCGGATGAACACTGAAGCTTTCTTT
many	TRBV7-8	14	-	TRBJ2-7	CASSLVVGIYEQYF	TGTGCCAGCAGCTTAGTGGTAGGGATCTACGAGCAGTACTTC
-	TRBV5-1	13	-	TRBJ2-7	CASSLLKSYEQYF	TGCGCCAGCAGCTTGTTAAAGAGTTACGAGCAGTACTTC
-	TRBV7-2	16	TRBD2	TRBJ2-3	CASSLAAGGGPDTQYF	TGTGCCAGCAGCTTAGCTGCGGGAGGAGGTCCAGATACGCAGTATTTT
-	TRBV19	14	-	TRBJ1-5	CASSLRRGNQPQHF	TGTGCCAGTAGTCTACGAAGAGGCAATCAGCCCCAGCATTTT
-	TRBV5-1	15	TRBD2	TRBJ2-2	CASKPAGAGTGELFF	TGCGCCAGCAAACCAGCGGGAGCGGGCACCGGGGAGCTGTTTTTT
-	TRBV9	15	TRBD1	TRBJ1-2	CASSATDRGLGGYTF	TGTGCCAGCAGCGCAACTGACAGGGGGCTGGGTGGCTACACCTTC
-	TRBV7-2	13	-	TRBJ2-3	CASGPGGTDTQYF	TGTGCCAGCGGGCCGGGGGGCACAGATACGCAGTATTTT
few	TRBV5-6	16	-	TRBJ2-1	CASSPSFPRRYNEQFF	TGTGCCAGCAGCCCTTCCTTCCCCCGGCGCTACAATGAGCAGTTCTTC
few	TRBV5-1	13	TRBD1	TRBJ2-7	CASSPTGDYEQYF	TGCGCCAGCAGCCCAACAGGGGACTACGAGCAGTACTTC
-	TRBV5-4	15	TRBD1	TRBJ2-6	CASSFRGQGANVLTF	TGTGCCAGCAGCTTCAGGGGGCAAGGGGCCAACGTCCTGACTTTC
few	TRBV7-2	15	TRBD1	TRBJ2-5	CASSFVGTAGENQYF	TGTGCCAGCAGCTTCGTAGGGACAGCTGGGGAGAACCAGTACTTC
many	TRBV20-1	13	-	TRBJ2-3	CSASVGGGDTQYF	TGCAGTGCTAGTGTGGGAGGTGGAGATACGCAGTATTTT
-	TRBV10-3	11	-	TRBJ2-5	CAISDQETQYF	TGTGCCATCAGTGACCAAGAGACCCAGTACTTC
-	TRBV20-1	15	TRBD2	TRBJ2-1	CSASSILAGDNEQFF	TGCAGTGCTAGTTCGATTCTAGCGGGAGACAATGAGCAGTTCTTC
many	TRBV20-1	12	-	TRBJ2-7	CSASPENREQYF	TGCAGTGCTAGTCCCGAGAATCGCGAGCAGTACTTC
-	TRBV5-4	17	-	TRBJ2-3	CASSSEREQGVTDTQYF	TGTGCCAGCAGCTCGGAGAGGGAACAGGGCGTCACAGATACGCAGTATTTT
few	TRBV3-1	17	-	TRBJ2-1	CASSQSDGAFFRNEQFF	TGTGCCAGCAGCCAATCGGATGGGGCATTCTTCAGGAATGAGCAGTTCTTC
-	TRBV12-3/TRBV12-4	14	-	TRBJ2-3	CASSFRALTDTQYF	TGTGCCAGCAGTTTCCGGGCGCTCACAGATACGCAGTATTTT
-	TRBV20-1	18	TRBD2	TRBJ2-1	CSARRGTSGPRSYNEQFF	TGCAGTGCTAGGAGGGGGACTAGCGGGCCTCGCTCCTACAATGAGCAGTTCTTC
-	TRBV6-1	9	-	TRBJ2-5	CATSASQYF	TGTGCCACTTCGGCCAGCCAGTACTTC
-	TRBV12-3/TRBV12-4	12	TRBD1	TRBJ1-2	CASSRDSYGYTF	TGTGCCAGCAGTCGGGACAGCTATGGCTACACCTTC
many	TRBV18	15	TRBD2	TRBJ2-3	CASSPREGFGDTQYF	TGTGCCAGCTCACCGCGGGAGGGCTTTGGAGATACGCAGTATTTT
-	TRBV20-1	15	-	TRBJ2-6	CSALPAYSGANVLTF	TGCAGTGCCCTGCCAGCGTACTCTGGGGCCAACGTCCTGACTTTC
-	TRBV24-1	16	TRBD2	TRBJ2-3	CATSLGPSGRGDTQYF	TGTGCCACCAGTCTTGGTCCTAGCGGGAGGGGAGATACGCAGTATTTT
few	TRBV9	15	TRBD2	TRBJ2-3	CASSVRPSGTDTQYF	TGTGCCAGCAGCGTTCGTCCTAGCGGGACAGATACGCAGTATTTT
-	TRBV27	15	TRBD1	TRBJ2-1	CASSTRTGETNEQFF	TGTGCCAGCAGTACCCGGACAGGAGAAACCAATGAGCAGTTCTTC
-	TRBV20-1	14	-	TRBJ2-7	CSALRRDWTYEQYF	TGCAGTGCTCTACGCCGGGACTGGACCTACGAGCAGTACTTC
few	TRBV3-1	12	-	TRBJ1-1	CASTGPRGVAFF	TGTGCCAGCACCGGCCCGAGGGGGGTCGCTTTCTTT